These 17 T cell receptor beta chains came from one sample sequenced in a study of graft-versus-host responses after intestinal transplantation. The assay was immunoSEQ multiplex PCR, and TCRdb's table has in-frame clones only and misses some. The sample yields some 130,000 clones, more than 90% seen once. These receptors have no identified antigens. This sample comprised unstimulated CD4+ T cells sorted from spleen or lymph node cells, obtained before intestinal transplant. The receptors originated from a human donor who received an intestinal transplant.

The V call is TRBV29-1, the J call TRBJ2-2, with TRBD2 identical over 7 bases. Germline CDR1 reads SQVTM; CDR2 reads ANQGSEA. The CDR3 spans 13 residues. J was trimmed by 5 bases and V by 7 bases; bases with no gene match: 7. CDR3 region: CSAVGGGTGELFF. The CDR3, as DNA: TGCAGCGCCGTGGGGGGGGGAACCGGGGAGCTGTTTTTT.

This clone occurred once. The chain is built from TRBV11-3 and TRBJ1-1; D unresolved. Germline V lookup: CDR1 SGHNT, CDR2 YENEEA. The CDR3 runs to 20 residues. Deletions cut 0 bases from V and 1 base from J, with 24 bases between. The CDR3 reads CASSLDLPWQVSGQNTEAFF. CDR3 in DNA: TGTGCCAGCAGCTTAGATCTCCCATGGCAGGTTTCAGGTCAGAACACTGAAGCTTTCTTT.

The gene calls are TRBV18 and TRBJ1-1; 7 bases map to TRBD1. The CDR3 sequence is 14 residues long. Germline loops: CDR1 KGHSH, CDR2 LQKENI. V gave up 1 base and J gave up 4 bases; unmatched junction bases: 3. The CDR3 DNA reads as TGTGCCAGCTCACCACGGGGACAGATCACTGAAGCTTTCTTT. Its protein product is CASSPRGQITEAFF.

This chain joins TRBV2 and TRBJ2-1; D gene uncertain. The germline V and J ends were trimmed by 6 bases and 0 bases, with 9 bases remaining between them. Germline V gene lookup returns CDR1 SNHLY and CDR2 FYNNEI. This CDR3 has 14 residues. The CDR3 sequence is CASRFSSSYNEQFF. The CDR3 nucleotides read TGTGCCAGCAGGTTTAGCAGCTCCTACAATGAGCAGTTCTTC.

The chain recombines TRBV6-5 with TRBJ1-4; no clear D gene. The CDR3 totals 11 residues. The germline gives CDR1 MNHEY, CDR2 SVGAGI. V was trimmed by 4 bases and J by 6 bases, leaving 3 bases between them. This CDR3 reads CASSFYEKLFF. CDR3 nucleotides: TGTGCCAGCAGTTTCTATGAAAAACTGTTTTTT.

Details on this clone: A read error may account for a junction end that differs from germline. V is TRBV7-3 and J is TRBJ1-5; tentative D call: TRBD1 (5 bases). Germline CDR1 reads SGHTA; CDR2 reads FQGTGA. The CDR3 covers 15 residues. The CDR3 loop is CAGSEPGGVNQPQHF. The CDR3 DNA follows: TGTGCCGGCAGCGAACCGGGGGGGGTAAATCAGCCCCAGCATTTT.

This clone was seen a single time. The rearrangement joins TRBV5-1 to TRBJ2-7; TRBD1 aligns across 7 bases. J was trimmed by 3 bases and V by 0 bases; bases with no gene match: 21. The germline CDR1 and CDR2 sequences are SGHRS and YFSETQ. The CDR3 is 20 amino acids. CDR3 sequence reads: CASSLALLTGPNRYNYEQYF. CDR3 bases: TGCGCCAGCAGCTTGGCCCTTTTGACAGGGCCCAATCGCTATAACTACGAGCAGTACTTC. The full variable domain, completed using reference TRBV5-1 and TRBJ2-7, is KAGVTQTPRYLIKTRGQQVTLSCSPISGHRSVSWYQQTPGQGLQFLFEYFSETQRNKGNFPGRFSGRQFSNSRSEMNVSTLELGDSALYLCASSLALLTGPNRYNYEQYFGPGTRLTVT.

This clone was detected once. V is TRBV6-5 and J is TRBJ1-2; possible D gene TRBD1, 5 bases. The CDR3 is 12 residues long. V was clipped by 4 bases and J by 4 bases, with 7 bases between them. Germline CDR1 and CDR2: MNHEY and SVGAGI. The CDR3 DNA reads TGTGCCAGCAGTTCGGGGCCCTATGGCTACACCTTC. Its protein is CASSSGPYGYTF.

The chain carries TRBV5-4 and TRBJ1-1; possibly TRBD1 for D (6 bases). V was pared by 4 bases and J by 0 bases, with 10 bases between. The CDR3 spans 14 residues. CDR1 SGHNT and CDR2 YYREEE come from the germline V gene (reference sequence). The CDR3, as DNA: TGTGCCAGCAGCCCGGACAGCATGAACACTGAAGCTTTCTTT. Its translation: CASSPDSMNTEAFF.

The chain employs TRBV6-1 and TRBJ2-5; the match to TRBD2 covers 12 bases. The CDR3 is 16 amino acids. The V gene end was trimmed by 0 bases and the J gene end by 7 bases; junction bases not matched to a gene: 6. Germline loops: CDR1 MNHNS, CDR2 SASEGT. CDR3 DNA: TGTGCCAGCAGTGAAGCCCTAGCGGGGGGGCGGGGGACCCAGTACTTC. Protein: CASSEALAGGRGTQYF.

The CDR3: CASSEGPGTEAFF. The CDR3 DNA sequence: TGTGCCAGCAGCGAAGGGCCGGGCACTGAAGCTTTCTTT. The chain carries TRBV11-2 and TRBJ1-1; D is undetermined. Between the trimmed V and J ends, which lost 5 bases and 4 bases, there was a span of 11 bases. The CDR3 sequence is 13 residues long. The V gene's germline CDR1 is SGHAT and CDR2 FQNNGV.

The chain is built from TRBV27 and TRBJ1-2; D possibly corresponds to TRBD1 (5 bases). In germline, CDR1 is MNHEY, CDR2 SMNVEV (reference sequence). There are 12 residues in the CDR3. Trimming took off 3 bases at V and 6 bases at J, with 8 bases between the two ends. As DNA, the CDR3 is TGTGCCAGCAGTTTCCGGGGGGATGGCTACACCTTC. It is translated as CASSFRGDGYTF.

The rearrangement joins TRBV5-1 to TRBJ2-1; TRBD2 matches 11 bases. In germline, CDR1 is SGHRS, CDR2 YFSETQ. V was pared by 4 bases and J by 7 bases, with 7 bases of the junction left unmatched. The CDR3 totals 15 residues. CDR3 loop: CASSILAGEENEQFF. CDR3 bases: TGCGCCAGCAGCATACTAGCGGGGGAGGAAAATGAGCAGTTCTTC.

This chain joins TRBV10-3 and TRBJ1-5; 7 nucleotides agree with TRBD1. The V segment lost 2 bases and the J segment 2 bases; nucleotides outside the gene matches: 0. Per the germline V gene, CDR1 is ENHRY and CDR2 is SYGVKD. The CDR3 has 14 residues. CDR3 coding DNA: TGTGCCATCAGTGAGGGACAGGGCAATCAGCCCCAGCATTTT. Translating it yields CAISEGQGNQPQHF.

The rearrangement joins TRBV4-2 to TRBJ2-3; TRBD2 matches at 8 bases. CDR3 size: 18 residues. The V and J ends lost 4 bases and 1 base, in that order; junction bases with no gene match: 13. The V gene's germline CDR1 is LGHNA and CDR2 YNFKEQ. Here the CDR3 reads CASSRLNFGGAGTDTQYF. The CDR3 coding sequence is TGTGCCAGCAGCCGGCTGAACTTCGGGGGGGCCGGCACAGATACGCAGTATTTT.

This clone was seen a single time. V and J are TRBV7-2 and TRBJ1-6, with 8 nucleotides matching TRBD1. Trimming cost V 1 base and J 7 bases; bases outside gene matches: 0. The CDR3 is 14 amino acids. In germline, CDR1 is SGHTA, CDR2 FQGNSA. This chain's CDR3 is CASSLGTGNSPLHF. CDR3 nucleotides: TGTGCCAGCAGCTTAGGGACAGGGAATTCACCCCTCCACTTT.

The rearrangement links TRBV6-5 to TRBJ2-3, with 7 bases lining up with TRBD2. The V gene end was trimmed by 0 bases and the J gene end by 4 bases; junction bases not matched to a gene: 7. The CDR3 covers 16 residues. Germline lookup yields CDR1 MNHEY and CDR2 SVGAGI. DNA for the CDR3: TGTGCCAGCAGTTACTCCGGGCGGGGGTTGCCAGATACGCAGTATTTT. Encoded protein: CASSYSGRGLPDTQYF.